This T cell receptor (beta chain) was documented in a study of T cell responses to AZD1222 COVID-19 vaccine. Regarding this clone: Its target is unknown.

General study results and limits: Vaccine-associated CD4 TCRs ranged over spike, dominating at 160-218 and 743-854. Epitopes outside B.1.351 and B.1.1.7 mutated regions reportedly drew nearly half of spike TCRs.

Germline V gene data show CDR1 as LGHNA and CDR2 as YSLEER. V lost 3 bases to trimming and J lost 6 bases, with 14 bases between them. This CDR3 contains 15 residues. Clones were sequenced by immunoSEQ multiplex PCR, and TCRdb holds only the in-frame ones, with some missing. The repertoire holds 140,000 to 150,000 clones, approximately 90% seen once, with approximately 5.1% in the top ten. The source of this sequence is an adult in good health. The sequenced sample was peripheral blood, obtained on day 0 of AZD1222 vaccination. The V gene is TRBV4-3, the J gene TRBJ1-4; D is possibly TRBD1 (6 bases). The CDR3 here is CASSHHREPDEKLFF. The CDR3 region has the DNA TGCGCCAGCAGCCACCACAGGGAGCCCGATGAAAAACTGTTTTTT.